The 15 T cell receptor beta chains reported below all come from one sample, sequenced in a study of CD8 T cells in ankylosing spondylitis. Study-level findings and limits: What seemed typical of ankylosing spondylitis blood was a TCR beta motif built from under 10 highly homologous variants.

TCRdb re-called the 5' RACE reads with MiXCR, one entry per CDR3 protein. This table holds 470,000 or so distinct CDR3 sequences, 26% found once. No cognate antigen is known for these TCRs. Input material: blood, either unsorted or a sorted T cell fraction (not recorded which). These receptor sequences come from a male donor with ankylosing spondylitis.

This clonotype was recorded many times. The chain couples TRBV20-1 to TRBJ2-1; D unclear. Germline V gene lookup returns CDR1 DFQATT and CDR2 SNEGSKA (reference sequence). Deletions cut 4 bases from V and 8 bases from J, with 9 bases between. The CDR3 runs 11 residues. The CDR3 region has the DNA TGCAGTGCTAAATCGGGCTATGAGCAGTTCTTC. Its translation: CSAKSGYEQFF.

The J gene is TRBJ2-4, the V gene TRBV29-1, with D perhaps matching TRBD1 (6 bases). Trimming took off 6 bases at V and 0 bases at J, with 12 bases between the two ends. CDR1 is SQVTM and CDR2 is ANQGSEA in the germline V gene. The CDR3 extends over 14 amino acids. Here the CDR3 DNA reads TGCAGCGTAGTCGGGACATTAGCCAAAAACATTCAGTACTTC. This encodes CSVVGTLAKNIQYF.

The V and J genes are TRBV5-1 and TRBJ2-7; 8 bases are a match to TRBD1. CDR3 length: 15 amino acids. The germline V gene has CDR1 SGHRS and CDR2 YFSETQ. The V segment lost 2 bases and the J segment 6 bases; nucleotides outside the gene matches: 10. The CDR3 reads CASSFQYGQGREQYF. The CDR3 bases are TGCGCCAGCAGCTTTCAATATGGACAGGGTCGCGAGCAGTACTTC. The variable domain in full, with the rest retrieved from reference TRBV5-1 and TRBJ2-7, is KAGVTQTPRYLIKTRGQQVTLSCSPISGHRSVSWYQQTPGQGLQFLFEYFSETQRNKGNFPGRFSGRQFSNSRSEMNVSTLELGDSALYLCASSFQYGQGREQYFGPGTRLTVT.

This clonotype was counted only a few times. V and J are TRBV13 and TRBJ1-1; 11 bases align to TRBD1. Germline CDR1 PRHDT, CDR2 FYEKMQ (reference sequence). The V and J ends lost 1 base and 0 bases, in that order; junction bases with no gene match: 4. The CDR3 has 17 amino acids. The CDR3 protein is CASSLDGTGGLNTEAFF. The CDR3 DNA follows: TGTGCCAGCAGCTTAGATGGGACAGGGGGATTGAACACTGAAGCTTTCTTT.

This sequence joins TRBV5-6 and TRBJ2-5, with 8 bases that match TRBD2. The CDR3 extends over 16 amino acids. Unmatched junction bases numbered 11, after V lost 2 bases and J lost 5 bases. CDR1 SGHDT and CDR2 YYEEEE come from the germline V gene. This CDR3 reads CASSFGLALSGETQYF. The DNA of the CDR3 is TGTGCCAGCAGCTTCGGACTAGCCTTAAGCGGGGAGACCCAGTACTTC.

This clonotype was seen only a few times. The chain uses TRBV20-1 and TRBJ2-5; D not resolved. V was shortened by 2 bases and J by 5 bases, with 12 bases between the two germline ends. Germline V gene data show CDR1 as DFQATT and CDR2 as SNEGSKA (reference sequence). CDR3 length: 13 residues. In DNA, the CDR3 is TGCAGTGCTAGAAGAGGAATGGGGGAGACCCAGTACTTC. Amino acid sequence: CSARRGMGETQYF.

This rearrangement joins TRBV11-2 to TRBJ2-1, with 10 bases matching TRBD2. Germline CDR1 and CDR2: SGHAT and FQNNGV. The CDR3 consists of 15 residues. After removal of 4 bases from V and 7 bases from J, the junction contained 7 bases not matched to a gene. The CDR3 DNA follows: TGTGCCAGCAGCTCTCTAGCGGGAGATTGGAATGAGCAGTTCTTC. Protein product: CASSSLAGDWNEQFF.

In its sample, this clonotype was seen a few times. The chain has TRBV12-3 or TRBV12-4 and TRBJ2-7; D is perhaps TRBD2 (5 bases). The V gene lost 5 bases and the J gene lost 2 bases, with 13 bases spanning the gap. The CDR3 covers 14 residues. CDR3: CASSPRREAYEQYF. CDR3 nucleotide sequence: TGTGCCAGCAGTCCGCGCCGGGAAGCCTACGAGCAGTACTTC.

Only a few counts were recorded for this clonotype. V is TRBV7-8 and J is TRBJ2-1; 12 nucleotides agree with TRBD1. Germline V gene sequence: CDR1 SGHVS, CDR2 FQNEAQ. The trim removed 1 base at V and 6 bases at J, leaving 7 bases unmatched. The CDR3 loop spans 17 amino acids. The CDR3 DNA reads TGTGCCAGCAGCTTAGTACACCGGGACAGGGGGCCCAATGAGCAGTTCTTC. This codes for CASSLVHRDRGPNEQFF.

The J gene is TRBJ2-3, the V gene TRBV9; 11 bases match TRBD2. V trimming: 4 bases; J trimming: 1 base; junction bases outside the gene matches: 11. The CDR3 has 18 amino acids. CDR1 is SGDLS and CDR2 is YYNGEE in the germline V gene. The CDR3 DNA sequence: TGTGCCAGCAGCTCCCCTTTAGCGGGAGGGGGTGGCACAGATACGCAGTATTTT. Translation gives CASSSPLAGGGGTDTQYF.

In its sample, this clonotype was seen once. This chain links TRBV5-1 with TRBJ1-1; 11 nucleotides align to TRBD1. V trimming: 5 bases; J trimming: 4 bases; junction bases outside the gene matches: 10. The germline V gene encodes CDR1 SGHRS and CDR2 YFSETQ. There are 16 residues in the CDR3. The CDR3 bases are TGCGCCAGCAGTACCGGGACAGGGGGTTGGGGCACTGAAGCTTTCTTT. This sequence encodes CASSTGTGGWGTEAFF. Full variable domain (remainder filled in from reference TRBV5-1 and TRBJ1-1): KAGVTQTPRYLIKTRGQQVTLSCSPISGHRSVSWYQQTPGQGLQFLFEYFSETQRNKGNFPGRFSGRQFSNSRSEMNVSTLELGDSALYLCASSTGTGGWGTEAFFGQGTRLTVV.

DNA of the CDR3: TGTGCCAGCAGCTTAGGTGACAGGGTGGATTGTGGCTACACCTTC. This translates into CASSLGDRVDCGYTF. This chain joins TRBV7-9 and TRBJ1-2; 7 bases line up with TRBD1. J lost 7 bases, V lost 1 base, and 9 bases had no gene match. The CDR3 covers 15 residues. The germline V gene has CDR1 SEHNR and CDR2 FQNEAQ (reference sequence). Based on the CDR3 plus reference TRBV7-9 and TRBJ1-2, the full variable domain is DTGVSQNPRHKITKRGQNVTFRCDPISEHNRLYWYRQTLGQGPEFLTYFQNEAQLEKSRLLSDRFSAERPKGSFSTLEIQRTEQGDSAMYLCASSLGDRVDCGYTFGSGTRLTVV.

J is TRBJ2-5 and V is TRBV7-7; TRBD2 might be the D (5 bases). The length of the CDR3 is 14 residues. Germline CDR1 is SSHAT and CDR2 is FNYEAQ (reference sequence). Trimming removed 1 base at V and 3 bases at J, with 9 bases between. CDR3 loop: CASSLDPGKETQYF. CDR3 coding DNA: TGTGCCAGCAGCTTAGACCCGGGGAAAGAGACCCAGTACTTC.

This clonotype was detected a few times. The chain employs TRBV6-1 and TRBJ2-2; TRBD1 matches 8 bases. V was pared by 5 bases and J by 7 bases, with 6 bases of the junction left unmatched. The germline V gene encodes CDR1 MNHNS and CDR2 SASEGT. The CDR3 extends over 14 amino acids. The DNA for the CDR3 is TGTGCCAGCAGTAAGGACAGGGAATACGGGGAGCTGTTTTTT. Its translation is CASSKDREYGELFF.

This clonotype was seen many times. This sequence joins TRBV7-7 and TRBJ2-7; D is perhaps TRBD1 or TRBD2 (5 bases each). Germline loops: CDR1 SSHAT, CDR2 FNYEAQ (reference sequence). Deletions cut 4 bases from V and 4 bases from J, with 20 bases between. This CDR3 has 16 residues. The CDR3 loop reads CASSSEKKGRVYEQYV. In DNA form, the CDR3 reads TGTGCCAGCAGCTCTGAGAAGAAGGGACGCGTATACGAGCAGTACGTC.